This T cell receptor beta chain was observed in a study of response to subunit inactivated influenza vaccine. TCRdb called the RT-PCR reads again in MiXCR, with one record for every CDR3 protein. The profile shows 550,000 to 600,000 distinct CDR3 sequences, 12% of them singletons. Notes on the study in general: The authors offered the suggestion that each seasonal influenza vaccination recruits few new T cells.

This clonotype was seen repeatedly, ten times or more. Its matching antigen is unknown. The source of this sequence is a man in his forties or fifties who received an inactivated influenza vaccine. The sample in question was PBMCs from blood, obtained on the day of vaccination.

The CDR3 is CASSLSAGVYEQYF. The CDR3, as DNA: TGTGCCAGCAGCTTATCAGCGGGAGTGTATGAGCAGTACTTC. The chain is built from TRBV7-9 and TRBJ2-7; TRBD2 matches 8 bases. There are 14 residues in the CDR3. The germline V gene encodes CDR1 SEHNR and CDR2 FQNEAQ (reference sequence). J was trimmed by 7 bases and V by 2 bases; bases with no gene match: 7.